The rows below give T cell receptor beta chains drawn from one sample of a study of beta chain features in type 1 diabetes. Some clones are missing from TCRdb's copy, which holds only in-frame ones; the method was immunoSEQ multiplex PCR. The table shows a few hundred thousand clones, with around 24% occurring only once. The source material was naive CD4+ T cells from blood. All receptors come from a woman aged 30 to 39 with type 1 diabetes. Each CDR3 is given with its conserved first and last residue. Fields, in order: clone size, D gene, J gene, V gene, CDR3 length, CDR3 protein, CDR3 DNA. D genes are given only for firm matches. Rows may omit the clone size; those that give it use once, few, many or a size class.

clone size: NA; D gene: NA; J gene: TRBJ2-5; V gene: TRBV9; CDR3 length: 16; CDR3 protein: CASSGVADLALETQYF; CDR3 DNA: TGTGCCAGCAGCGGGGTAGCGGACTTAGCTTTGGAGACCCAGTACTTC
clone size: NA; D gene: NA; J gene: TRBJ2-6; V gene: TRBV7-2; CDR3 length: 18; CDR3 protein: CASSRQTGAYSGANVLTF; CDR3 DNA: TGTGCCAGCAGCCGCCAGACAGGAGCCTACTCTGGGGCCAACGTCCTGACTTTC
clone size: NA; D gene: NA; J gene: TRBJ1-5; V gene: TRBV4-2; CDR3 length: 13; CDR3 protein: CASSQDPEQPQHF; CDR3 DNA: TGTGCCAGCAGCCAAGATCCCGAGCAGCCCCAGCATTTT
clone size: NA; D gene: NA; J gene: TRBJ1-1; V gene: TRBV6-5; CDR3 length: 15; CDR3 protein: CASSYSGHLNTEAFF; CDR3 DNA: TGTGCCAGCAGTTACTCTGGACACCTGAACACTGAAGCTTTCTTT
clone size: NA; D gene: NA; J gene: TRBJ2-6; V gene: TRBV15; CDR3 length: 18; CDR3 protein: CATSPHGRARSGANVLTF; CDR3 DNA: TGTGCCACCAGTCCACATGGCAGGGCACGCTCTGGGGCCAACGTCCTGACTTTC
clone size: few; D gene: NA; J gene: TRBJ2-5; V gene: TRBV28; CDR3 length: 12; CDR3 protein: CASSLVDSLVHF; CDR3 DNA: TGTGCCAGCAGTTTGGTGGACAGCCTGGTTCACTTC
clone size: NA; D gene: NA; J gene: TRBJ2-5; V gene: TRBV2; CDR3 length: 13; CDR3 protein: CASRGSGVETQYF; CDR3 DNA: TGTGCCAGCAGGGGGTCAGGGGTGGAGACCCAGTACTTC
clone size: NA; D gene: TRBD2; J gene: TRBJ2-7; V gene: TRBV29-1; CDR3 length: 13; CDR3 protein: CSASGRLSYEQYF; CDR3 DNA: TGCAGCGCTAGCGGGAGGCTTTCCTACGAGCAGTACTTC
clone size: few; D gene: NA; J gene: TRBJ2-3; V gene: TRBV6-5; CDR3 length: 14; CDR3 protein: CASRDSASTDTQYF; CDR3 DNA: TGTGCCAGCAGGGACAGTGCTAGCACAGATACGCAGTATTTT
clone size: NA; D gene: NA; J gene: TRBJ1-2; V gene: TRBV7-9; CDR3 length: 13; CDR3 protein: CASSSQINYGYTF; CDR3 DNA: TGTGCCAGCAGCTCACAGATTAACTATGGCTACACCTTC
clone size: NA; D gene: TRBD1; J gene: TRBJ2-7; V gene: TRBV29-1; CDR3 length: 13; CDR3 protein: CSGQQGEFYEQYF; CDR3 DNA: TGCAGCGGACAACAGGGGGAGTTCTACGAGCAGTACTTC
clone size: few; D gene: TRBD1; J gene: TRBJ1-5; V gene: TRBV28; CDR3 length: 14; CDR3 protein: CASSLSQGGQPQHF; CDR3 DNA: TGTGCCAGCAGTTTATCCCAGGGGGGTCAGCCCCAGCATTTT
clone size: NA; D gene: TRBD2; J gene: TRBJ2-5; V gene: TRBV29-1; CDR3 length: 12; CDR3 protein: CSVTSAEETQYF; CDR3 DNA: TGCAGCGTTACTAGCGCCGAAGAGACCCAGTACTTC
clone size: NA; D gene: NA; J gene: TRBJ1-1; V gene: TRBV30; CDR3 length: 13; CDR3 protein: CASRGDLDTEAFF; CDR3 DNA: TGTGCCTCCCGGGGGGATCTGGACACTGAAGCTTTCTTT
clone size: NA; D gene: TRBD2; J gene: TRBJ2-7; V gene: TRBV2; CDR3 length: 17; CDR3 protein: CASSDVSLAGGPWEQYF; CDR3 DNA: TGTGCCAGCAGTGATGTTTCGCTAGCGGGAGGGCCGTGGGAGCAGTACTTC
clone size: few; D gene: TRBD2; J gene: TRBJ2-7; V gene: TRBV6-5; CDR3 length: 14; CDR3 protein: CASSLSGSHREQYF; CDR3 DNA: TGTGCCAGCAGTTTGAGCGGGAGTCACCGCGAGCAGTACTTC
clone size: NA; D gene: NA; J gene: TRBJ1-1; V gene: TRBV30; CDR3 length: 13; CDR3 protein: CAWSANRDTEAFF; CDR3 DNA: TGTGCCTGGAGTGCTAACAGGGACACTGAAGCTTTCTTT
clone size: NA; D gene: NA; J gene: TRBJ2-3; V gene: TRBV4-1; CDR3 length: 16; CDR3 protein: CASSQEQWASTDTQYF; CDR3 DNA: TGCGCCAGCAGCCAAGAGCAGTGGGCTAGCACAGATACGCAGTATTTT
clone size: few; D gene: NA; J gene: TRBJ2-2; V gene: TRBV5-1; CDR3 length: 17; CDR3 protein: CASSYAPRERNTGELFF; CDR3 DNA: TGCGCCAGCAGCTACGCCCCCAGGGAAAGGAACACCGGGGAGCTGTTTTTT
clone size: few; D gene: NA; J gene: TRBJ1-1; V gene: TRBV29-1; CDR3 length: 11; CDR3 protein: CSVGRHTEAFF; CDR3 DNA: TGCAGCGTCGGCAGGCACACTGAAGCTTTCTTT
clone size: NA; D gene: NA; J gene: TRBJ2-1; V gene: TRBV18; CDR3 length: 17; CDR3 protein: CASSPPNNRGGYNEQFF; CDR3 DNA: TGTGCCAGCTCACCTCCCAATAACAGGGGGGGCTACAATGAGCAGTTCTTC
clone size: few; D gene: TRBD1; J gene: TRBJ1-2; V gene: TRBV25-1; CDR3 length: 15; CDR3 protein: CASSGAGTGVNGYTF; CDR3 DNA: TGTGCCAGCAGTGGTGCCGGGACAGGGGTTAATGGCTACACCTTC
clone size: NA; D gene: TRBD1; J gene: TRBJ1-1; V gene: TRBV15; CDR3 length: 13; CDR3 protein: CATSRDQDRGAFF; CDR3 DNA: TGTGCCACCAGCAGAGATCAGGACAGGGGAGCTTTCTTT
clone size: NA; D gene: NA; J gene: TRBJ1-1; V gene: TRBV11-2; CDR3 length: 14; CDR3 protein: CASSLAPLETEAFF; CDR3 DNA: TGTGCCAGCAGCTTAGCCCCGCTGGAGACTGAAGCTTTCTTT
clone size: NA; D gene: TRBD2; J gene: TRBJ2-3; V gene: TRBV4-2; CDR3 length: 16; CDR3 protein: CASSQDPSGTTDTQYF; CDR3 DNA: TGTGCCAGCAGCCAAGATCCTAGCGGGACGACAGATACGCAGTATTTT
clone size: NA; D gene: TRBD2; J gene: TRBJ2-7; V gene: TRBV4-2; CDR3 length: 17; CDR3 protein: CASSHQGLAGGSYEQYF; CDR3 DNA: TGTGCCAGCAGCCACCAGGGACTAGCGGGAGGGTCTTACGAGCAGTACTTC
clone size: NA; D gene: TRBD2; J gene: TRBJ2-1; V gene: TRBV29-1; CDR3 length: 13; CDR3 protein: CGTSGILINEQFF; CDR3 DNA: TGCGGGACTAGCGGGATTTTAATCAATGAGCAGTTCTTC
clone size: NA; D gene: TRBD1; J gene: TRBJ2-3; V gene: TRBV19; CDR3 length: 14; CDR3 protein: CASSTDRAPDTQYF; CDR3 DNA: TGTGCCAGTAGTACGGACAGGGCTCCAGATACGCAGTATTTT
clone size: NA; D gene: NA; J gene: TRBJ2-7; V gene: TRBV29-1; CDR3 length: 15; CDR3 protein: CSVERGSGTYYEQYF; CDR3 DNA: TGCAGCGTTGAGCGGGGATCGGGCACCTACTACGAGCAGTACTTC
clone size: few; D gene: TRBD2; J gene: TRBJ2-1; V gene: TRBV2; CDR3 length: 17; CDR3 protein: CASSEAGTRFSYNEQFF; CDR3 DNA: TGTGCCAGCAGTGAAGCTGGGACTAGGTTCTCCTACAATGAGCAGTTCTTC
clone size: NA; D gene: NA; J gene: TRBJ2-3; V gene: TRBV11-2; CDR3 length: 18; CDR3 protein: CASSHTPLPGGAPDTQYF; CDR3 DNA: TGTGCCAGCAGCCATACCCCCCTCCCGGGGGGCGCCCCAGATACGCAGTATTTT
clone size: NA; D gene: NA; J gene: TRBJ2-6; V gene: TRBV15; CDR3 length: 15; CDR3 protein: CATSGGFSGANVLTF; CDR3 DNA: TGTGCCACCAGCGGCGGGTTCTCTGGGGCCAACGTCCTGACTTTC
clone size: few; D gene: TRBD1; J gene: TRBJ2-7; V gene: TRBV18; CDR3 length: 15; CDR3 protein: CASSPGTASSYEQYF; CDR3 DNA: TGTGCCAGCTCACCGGGGACAGCGAGCTCCTACGAGCAGTACTTC
clone size: few; D gene: TRBD1; J gene: TRBJ2-7; V gene: TRBV6-1; CDR3 length: 13; CDR3 protein: CASLGQGAHEQYF; CDR3 DNA: TGTGCCAGCCTCGGACAGGGAGCCCACGAGCAGTACTTC
clone size: NA; D gene: TRBD2; J gene: TRBJ2-1; V gene: TRBV6-6; CDR3 length: 16; CDR3 protein: CASRGLAGGSYNEQFF; CDR3 DNA: TGTGCCAGCAGGGGACTAGCGGGAGGTTCCTACAATGAGCAGTTCTTC
clone size: NA; D gene: TRBD2; J gene: TRBJ2-5; V gene: TRBV6-5; CDR3 length: 16; CDR3 protein: CASSSQGLASTPAQYF; CDR3 DNA: TGTGCCAGCAGTTCCCAGGGACTAGCGTCAACCCCGGCCCAGTACTTC
clone size: NA; D gene: TRBD2; J gene: TRBJ2-5; V gene: TRBV5-1; CDR3 length: 17; CDR3 protein: CASSFRTSGKYQETQYF; CDR3 DNA: TGCGCCAGCAGCTTCAGGACTAGCGGGAAGTACCAAGAGACCCAGTACTTC
clone size: few; D gene: TRBD1; J gene: TRBJ2-3; V gene: TRBV29-1; CDR3 length: 14; CDR3 protein: CSVEGTGQPDTQYF; CDR3 DNA: TGCAGCGTTGAGGGGACAGGCCAGCCAGATACGCAGTATTTT
clone size: few; D gene: NA; J gene: TRBJ2-3; V gene: TRBV10-3; CDR3 length: 15; CDR3 protein: CAVRKSVSSTDTQYF; CDR3 DNA: TGTGCCGTCCGCAAGAGCGTCTCTAGCACAGATACGCAGTATTTT